The 2 T cell receptor beta chains reported below all come from one sample, sequenced in a study of glioma-infiltrating T cells after dendritic cell vaccination. Here immunoSEQ multiplex PCR was the method, and the copy in TCRdb shows in-frame clones only, minus some. The sample has 100,000 or so clones, 75% to 90% seen once. As to time point: after dendritic cell vaccination, including at tumor progression/relapse. Here the sequenced sample was blood, taken after dendritic cell vaccination. The receptors were sampled from a human donor with glioblastoma.

V and J are TRBV5-4 and TRBJ1-1, with TRBD1 as a possible D gene (6 bases). Germline V CDR1 and CDR2: SGHNT, YYREEE (reference sequence). Trimming stripped 4 bases from V and 4 bases from J, with 20 bases between. This CDR3 spans 16 amino acids. CDR3 loop: CASSRTPQGYLTEAFF. CDR3 sequence (DNA): TGTGCCAGCAGCAGGACCCCACAGGGATATCTCACTGAAGCTTTCTTT.

Concerning this clone: Other DNA sequences from this sample encode an identical CDR3 as well. V and J are TRBV19 and TRBJ2-1; D may be TRBD1 (6 bases). Germline CDR1 reads LNHDA; CDR2 reads SQIVND (reference sequence). The V gene lost 6 bases and the J gene lost 2 bases, with 11 bases spanning the gap. CDR3 length: 14 residues. Written as DNA, the CDR3 is TGTGCCAGTAGCACAGGGACAACCTACAATGAGCAGTTCTTC. It translates to CASSTGTTYNEQFF.